This TCR beta chain was obtained from a study of cytomegalovirus exposure and HLA in healthy donors. Germline V lookup: CDR1 SGHRS, CDR2 YFSETQ. CDR3 size: 15 residues. V gave up 2 bases and J gave up 7 bases; unmatched junction bases: 4. With respect to this clone: The antigen is undetermined.

The protocol was immunoSEQ multiplex PCR, while the TCRdb copy is restricted to in-frame clones and leaves out a portion. The table includes around 110,000 clones, roughly nine tenths detected once. Study-wide findings and caveats: The listing of approximately 160 TCR beta chains classed them as cytomegalovirus-associated. The classifier was said to identify cytomegalovirus status with high specificity and sensitivity.

This clonotype was sampled from a young woman in good health and CMV-seropositive. The V call is TRBV5-1, the J call TRBJ2-1, with 12 bases aligning to TRBD2. The material sequenced was PBMCs. The CDR3 region is CASSFNLAGGNEQFF. In nucleotides, the CDR3 is TGCGCCAGCAGCTTTAACCTAGCGGGGGGGAATGAGCAGTTCTTC.